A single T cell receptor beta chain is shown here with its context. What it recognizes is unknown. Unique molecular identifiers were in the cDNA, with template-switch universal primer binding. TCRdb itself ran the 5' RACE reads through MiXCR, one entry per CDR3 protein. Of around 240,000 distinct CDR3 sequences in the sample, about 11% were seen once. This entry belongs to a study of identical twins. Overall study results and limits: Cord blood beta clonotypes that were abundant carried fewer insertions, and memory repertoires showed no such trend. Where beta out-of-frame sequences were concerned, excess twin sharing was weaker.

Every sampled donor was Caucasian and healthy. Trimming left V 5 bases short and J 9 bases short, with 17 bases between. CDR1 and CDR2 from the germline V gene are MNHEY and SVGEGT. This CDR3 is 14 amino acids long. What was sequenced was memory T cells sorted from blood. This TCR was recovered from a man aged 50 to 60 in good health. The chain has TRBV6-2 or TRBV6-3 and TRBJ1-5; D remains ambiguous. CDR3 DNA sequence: TGTGCCAGCAGTAAGGCAGTGGCCCCCGGGCCCCAGCATTTT. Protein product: CASSKAVAPGPQHF.